The 23 T cell receptor beta chains below come from one sample, sequenced in a study of cytomegalovirus exposure and HLA in healthy donors. Repertoires were generated with immunoSEQ multiplex PCR, while TCRdb's copy carries only in-frame clones and drops some. The table includes about 160,000 clones, 86% detected once. The sequenced sample consisted of PBMCs. The receptors originated from a woman aged 25 to 45 in good health and CMV-seronegative.

The CDR3: CASSGWPQGEVAYEQYF. The CDR3, as DNA: TGCGCCAGCAGCGGATGGCCACAAGGGGAGGTAGCCTACGAGCAGTACTTC. This rearrangement joins TRBV5-1 to TRBJ2-7; D is perhaps TRBD2 (6 bases). V lost 4 bases and J 2 bases, leaving 22 bases between the germline ends. Germline V lookup: CDR1 SGHRS, CDR2 YFSETQ. The CDR3 covers 17 residues. Full variable domain (remainder filled in from reference TRBV5-1 and TRBJ2-7): KAGVTQTPRYLIKTRGQQVTLSCSPISGHRSVSWYQQTPGQGLQFLFEYFSETQRNKGNFPGRFSGRQFSNSRSEMNVSTLELGDSALYLCASSGWPQGEVAYEQYFGPGTRLTVT.

The chain has TRBV7-3 and TRBJ1-1; 8 positions match TRBD1. The length of the CDR3 is 15 residues. Per the germline V gene, CDR1 is SGHTA and CDR2 is FQGTGA. The junction had 5 bases not matched to a gene; V was cut back by 5 bases and J by 0 bases. This CDR3 reads CASSGQGGMNTEAFF. Here the CDR3 DNA reads TGTGCCAGCAGCGGACAGGGAGGCATGAACACTGAAGCTTTCTTT.

This chain links TRBV30 with TRBJ2-1; D might be TRBD2 (6 bases). Trimming left V 0 bases short and J 7 bases short, with 10 bases between. CDR1 is GTSNPN, CDR2 SVGIG, per germline (reference sequence). This CDR3 spans 13 amino acids. The CDR3 DNA reads as TGTGCCTGGAGTGTAGGGGACTCGAATGAGCAGTTCTTC. Its protein is CAWSVGDSNEQFF.

The DNA for the CDR3 is TGCGCCAGCAGCTTGTTAGGGAACACAGATACGCAGTATTTT. Its protein is CASSLLGNTDTQYF. J is TRBJ2-3 and V is TRBV5-1; D gene uncertain. Trimming left V 1 base short and J 2 bases short, with 8 bases between. The CDR3 is 14 residues long. Germline CDR1 reads SGHRS; CDR2 reads YFSETQ.

This clone was detected once. The gene calls are TRBV6-5 and TRBJ1-2; 8 bases map to TRBD1. Germline CDR1 reads MNHEY; CDR2 reads SVGAGI. J gave up 4 bases and V 0 bases, and 4 bases lay outside the gene matches. This CDR3 comprises 15 residues. CDR3 region: CASSYSTGAIYGYTF. The DNA of the CDR3 is TGTGCCAGCAGTTACTCGACAGGGGCGATCTATGGCTACACCTTC.

V is TRBV27 and J is TRBJ2-2, with 7 positions matching TRBD1. Looked up from germline, CDR1 is MNHEY and CDR2 is SMNVEV (reference sequence). Trimming at V came to 6 bases and at J to 5 bases, leaving 9 bases not matched to a gene. The CDR3 runs 15 residues. CDR3 sequence: CASSLPSTGTGELFF. The CDR3 nucleotides read TGTGCCAGCAGCCTGCCCTCGACAGGGACCGGGGAGCTGTTTTTT.

This clone was detected only once. This chain links TRBV28 with TRBJ1-5; D not certain. CDR1 and CDR2 from the germline V gene are MDHEN and SYDVKM. This CDR3 is built from 16 residues. V lost 4 bases and J lost 2, with 15 bases in between. The CDR3 loop is CASSSYREYGNQPQHF. The CDR3 DNA is TGTGCCAGCAGTTCTTACCGGGAATACGGCAATCAGCCCCAGCATTTT.

This rearrangement joins TRBV7-6 to TRBJ2-5; D unclear. CDR3 length equals 13 residues. Germline V gives CDR1 SGHVS, CDR2 FNYEAQ. V shed 3 bases and J shed 4 bases, with 9 bases lying between them. The CDR3 sequence is CASSFQVAETQYF. The CDR3 nucleotides read TGTGCCAGCAGCTTTCAGGTCGCAGAGACCCAGTACTTC. Together with reference TRBV7-6 and TRBJ2-5, the CDR3 gives the full variable domain: GAGVSQSPRYKVTKRGQDVALRCDPISGHVSLYWYRQALGQGPEFLTYFNYEAQQDKSGLPNDRFSAERPEGSISTLTIQRTEQRDSAMYRCASSFQVAETQYFGPGTRLLVL.

In its sample, this clone was seen a few times. The chain carries TRBV5-4 and TRBJ2-7, with D maybe TRBD2 (6 bases). CDR1 and CDR2 from the germline V gene are SGHNT and YYREEE (reference sequence). V lost 4 bases to trimming and J lost 2 bases, with 16 bases between them. The CDR3 has 15 amino acids. CDR3 nucleotide sequence: TGTGCCAGCAGCAAACGGGAGCAGCGGGCCTACGAGCAGTACTTC. Translating gives CASSKREQRAYEQYF. The full variable domain, completed using reference TRBV5-4 and TRBJ2-7, is ETGVTQSPTHLIKTRGQQVTLRCSSQSGHNTVSWYQQALGQGPQFIFQYYREEENGRGNFPPRFSGLQFPNYSSELNVNALELDDSALYLCASSKREQRAYEQYFGPGTRLTVT.

The genes are TRBV4-2 and TRBJ1-3; a possible D gene is TRBD1 (5 bases). The germline gives CDR1 LGHNA, CDR2 YNFKEQ. The CDR3 has 17 residues. V was clipped by 1 base and J by 4 bases, with 17 bases between them. The CDR3 DNA reads as TGTGCCAGCAGCCAAGCCTCTCGGGGGGGGTCGGGAAACACCATATATTTT. It codes for CASSQASRGGSGNTIYF.

The J gene is TRBJ1-1, the V gene TRBV4-2; D not certain. With 1 base removed from V and 1 base from J, the gap between germline ends came to 10 bases. CDR1 is LGHNA and CDR2 is YNFKEQ in the germline V gene. CDR3 length: 15 residues. The CDR3 protein is CASSQASRKNTEAFF. The CDR3 DNA follows: TGTGCCAGCAGCCAAGCGAGCAGAAAGAACACTGAAGCTTTCTTT.

The V and J genes are TRBV30 and TRBJ1-1; no firm D call. Trimming shortened V by 4 bases and J by 0 bases, and 9 bases separated the two germline ends. In germline, CDR1 is GTSNPN, CDR2 SVGIG (reference sequence). The CDR3 loop spans 13 amino acids. The chain's CDR3 is CAWMGYMNTEAFF. The CDR3 coding sequence is TGTGCCTGGATGGGATACATGAACACTGAAGCTTTCTTT.

The rearrangement uses TRBV4-1 and TRBJ2-5; 8 nucleotides line up with TRBD2. V lost 4 bases and J lost 1; bases outside the gene matches: 5. Germline values: CDR1 MGHRA, CDR2 YSYEKL. This CDR3 region has 15 residues. CDR3 region: CASSLGTSSQETQYF. The CDR3 nucleotides read TGCGCCAGCAGCCTCGGGACTAGTAGCCAAGAGACCCAGTACTTC.

This clone was recorded once. In DNA form, the CDR3 reads TGTGCCAGCAGCCTCGGGACTCCCACAACTAATGAAAAACTGTTTTTT. This encodes CASSLGTPTTNEKLFF. This chain joins TRBV5-4 and TRBJ1-4; tentatively, D is TRBD1 (5 bases). The V gene's germline CDR1 is SGHNT and CDR2 YYREEE (reference sequence). Trimming took off 4 bases at V and 0 bases at J, with 13 bases between the two ends. The CDR3 has 16 residues.

The chain combines TRBV7-2 with TRBJ2-3, with D perhaps TRBD1 (5 bases). The CDR3 sequence is 13 residues long. V lost 1 base, J lost 4 bases, and 6 bases lay in between. The germline V gene encodes CDR1 SGHTA and CDR2 FQGNSA. CDR3 coding DNA: TGTGCCAGCAGCTTAGGGGGCGCAGATACGCAGTATTTT. The encoded protein is CASSLGGADTQYF.

The rearrangement uses TRBV27 and TRBJ1-2, with unresolved D. Between the trimmed V and J ends, which lost 5 bases and 1 base, there was a span of 11 bases. This CDR3 spans 14 amino acids. In germline, CDR1 is MNHEY, CDR2 SMNVEV (reference sequence). The CDR3: CASSPQGFNYGYTF. The CDR3 bases are TGTGCCAGCAGTCCCCAAGGTTTTAACTATGGCTACACCTTC.

The chain combines TRBV5-1 with TRBJ1-2, with a possible D match to TRBD1 (6 bases). The CDR3 length is 17 residues. V was cut by 0 bases and J by 6 bases, with 21 bases left in between. CDR1 and CDR2 (germline): SGHRS, YFSETQ. CDR3 amino acids: CASSLVLTGWPTDGYTF. CDR3 nucleotide sequence: TGCGCCAGCAGCTTGGTTTTAACAGGGTGGCCTACGGATGGCTACACCTTC.

The V gene is TRBV11-2, the J gene TRBJ2-5, with 7 bases aligning to TRBD2. The germline V gene encodes CDR1 SGHAT and CDR2 FQNNGV. This CDR3 comprises 14 residues. V lost 3 bases and J lost 2; bases outside the gene matches: 3. The CDR3 reads CASSLGGKQETQYF. In DNA, the CDR3 is TGTGCCAGCAGCTTGGGAGGGAAGCAAGAGACCCAGTACTTC.

This clone was detected only once. This rearrangement joins TRBV5-1 to TRBJ2-3, with D possibly being TRBD1 (8 bases). Trimming took 2 bases from V and 6 from J, leaving 16 bases between them. Germline loops: CDR1 SGHRS, CDR2 YFSETQ. CDR3 length: 15 residues. For the CDR3, the DNA is TGCGCCAGCAGCTTCCCGACAGGGGAGGGGGATACGCAGTATTTT. Translating it yields CASSFPTGEGDTQYF.

The rearrangement joins TRBV4-1 to TRBJ2-7; D remains ambiguous. Trimming took 1 base from V and 3 from J, leaving 10 bases between them. Germline CDR1 and CDR2: MGHRA and YSYEKL. CDR3 length: 14 residues. DNA of the CDR3: TGCGCCAGCAGCCAAGTTACCGGAGACTACGAGCAGTACTTC. Protein product: CASSQVTGDYEQYF.

This chain uses TRBV6-5 with TRBJ1-5; D uncertain. The CDR3 covers 13 residues. The germline V and J ends were trimmed by 0 bases and 7 bases, with 7 bases remaining between them. Germline V gene lookup returns CDR1 MNHEY and CDR2 SVGAGI. The chain's CDR3 is CASSYSIGQPQHF. The CDR3 DNA sequence: TGTGCCAGCAGTTACTCGATAGGACAGCCCCAGCATTTT.

The chain combines TRBV7-9 with TRBJ1-1; D is possibly TRBD1 (6 bases). The CDR3 runs 14 residues. The V gene's germline CDR1 is SEHNR and CDR2 FQNEAQ (reference sequence). Trimming took off 1 base at V and 1 base at J, with 7 bases between the two ends. The CDR3 loop is CASSLGGGNTEAFF. In nucleotides, the CDR3 is TGTGCCAGCAGCTTAGGAGGGGGGAACACTGAAGCTTTCTTT.

This rearrangement joins TRBV28 to TRBJ1-2, with D maybe TRBD1 (6 bases). CDR3 size: 16 residues. CDR1 is MDHEN and CDR2 is SYDVKM in the germline V gene. Trimming removed 4 bases at V and 3 bases at J, with 18 bases between. CDR3 sequence reads: CASSSAGAGSDYGYTF. The CDR3 nucleotides read TGTGCCAGCAGTTCCGCGGGGGCAGGGTCCGACTATGGCTACACCTTC.